This T cell receptor (beta chain) is drawn from a study of OX40 agonist ivuxolimab in advanced cancers. Between the trimmed V and J ends, which lost 4 bases and 2 bases, there was a span of 11 bases. The CDR3 sequence is 14 residues long. The V gene's germline CDR1 is LNHDA and CDR2 SQIVND (reference sequence). Clones were read by immunoSEQ multiplex PCR, and TCRdb kept only the in-frame ones, dropping some. The profile covers 30,000 to 35,000 clones, with approximately 79% appearing a single time and more than 14% taken by the ten largest. The chain joins TRBV19 to TRBJ1-2; no reliable D call. The material was CD4+ or CD8+ T cells sorted from blood, obtained in a trial of the OX40 agonist ivuxolimab. The source is an adult with an advanced solid tumor such as melanoma, head and neck, liver or kidney cancer. CDR3 nucleotides: TGTGCCAGTAGTAAATATGACGGCAACTATGGCTACACCTTC. As protein: CASSKYDGNYGYTF.